What follows are 11 T cell receptor beta chains derived from one specimen sequenced in a study of blood T cell repertoires in COVID-19. Method: immunoSEQ multiplex PCR; TCRdb's copy keeps in-frame clones and lacks some. Here the sample spans under 300,000 clones, under 95% being singletons. Sequencing was performed on PBMCs or T cells enriched from blood (not recorded which). The receptors derive from a woman younger than 35 who had recovered from COVID-19.

The V gene is TRBV4-1, the J gene TRBJ1-2, with D perhaps TRBD1 (5 bases). CDR3 length: 15 amino acids. V was trimmed by 0 bases and J by 7 bases, leaving 15 bases between them. CDR1 is MGHRA, CDR2 YSYEKL, per germline. CDR3 protein: CASSQDNQGGSGYTF. DNA for the CDR3: TGCGCCAGCAGCCAAGATAATCAGGGTGGGTCTGGCTACACCTTC.

With regard to this clone: At one end, the junction sequence differs from germline, possibly due to a read error. This chain joins TRBV6-1 and TRBJ1-5; 7 positions agree with TRBD1. CDR3 length equals 15 residues. Germline-derived CDR1 and CDR2 are MNHNS and SASEGT. The CDR3 sequence is CASSENVGGNQPQHF. The CDR3 DNA sequence: TGTGCCAGCAGTGAAAACGTAGGGGGCAACCAGCCCCAGCATTTT.

CDR3 residues: CASSSGSRLAGVQTGELFF. CDR3 bases: TGTGCCAGCAGCTCGGGATCTCGGCTAGCGGGAGTTCAGACCGGGGAGCTGTTTTTT. The V call is TRBV13, the J call TRBJ2-2; TRBD2 matches 10 bases. From germline, CDR1 is PRHDT and CDR2 FYEKMQ (reference sequence). The CDR3 is made up of 19 amino acids. J was trimmed by 5 bases and V by 4 bases; bases with no gene match: 16.

The chain couples TRBV11-3 to TRBJ2-5; D is undetermined. This CDR3 is 14 amino acids long. Trimming shortened V by 1 base and J by 3 bases, and 9 bases separated the two germline ends. Germline V gives CDR1 SGHNT, CDR2 YENEEA. This CDR3 reads CASSLGGPKETQYF. The CDR3 DNA follows: TGTGCCAGCAGCTTAGGCGGTCCAAAAGAGACCCAGTACTTC. The full variable domain, with the rest looked up from reference TRBV11-3 and TRBJ2-5, is EAGVVQSPRYKIIEKKQPVAFWCNPISGHNTLYWYLQNLGQGPELLIRYENEEAVDDSQLPKDRFSAERLKGVDSTLKIQPAELGDSAVYLCASSLGGPKETQYFGPGTRLLVL.

The V and J genes are TRBV24-1 and TRBJ2-1; maybe TRBD2 (5 bases). V was trimmed by 1 base and J by 6 bases, leaving 15 bases between them. CDR1 and CDR2 from the germline V gene are KGHDR and SFDVKD. This CDR3 has 16 amino acids. CDR3 nucleotides: TGTGCCACCAGTGATTTACCCACCCTGCGGGCCAATGAGCAGTTCTTC. It codes for CATSDLPTLRANEQFF.

As for this clone: The same CDR3 is also encoded by other DNA sequences in this sample. This chain joins TRBV9 and TRBJ1-1; 8 bases line up with TRBD1. The CDR3 contains 13 residues. Germline V lookup: CDR1 SGDLS, CDR2 YYNGEE. V lost 4 bases and J lost 5; bases outside the gene matches: 4. The CDR3 loop is CASSPTGVTEAFF. The CDR3 region has the DNA TGTGCCAGCAGCCCGACAGGGGTAACTGAAGCTTTCTTT.

This clone was seen only a few times. V usage is TRBV5-1 and J usage is TRBJ1-2, with D perhaps TRBD1 (5 bases). Germline assignment: CDR1 SGHRS and CDR2 YFSETQ. The length of the CDR3 is 14 residues. Trimming stripped 3 bases from V and 0 bases from J, with 9 bases between. The CDR3 protein is CASSYQTANYGYTF. The CDR3 DNA follows: TGCGCCAGCAGCTACCAGACAGCTAACTATGGCTACACCTTC.

The chain is built from TRBV11-2 and TRBJ2-2; perhaps TRBD1 as D (6 bases). Trimming left V 6 bases short and J 5 bases short, with 19 bases between. The CDR3 covers 16 residues. CDR1 is SGHAT, CDR2 FQNNGV, per germline. The CDR3 DNA follows: TGTGCCAGCAGGCATGGAAGGGGGTTGGGTACCGGGGAGCTGTTTTTT. It translates to CASRHGRGLGTGELFF.

This chain joins TRBV4-2 and TRBJ1-5; 7 bases agree with TRBD1. This CDR3 contains 15 residues. V dropped 3 bases and J dropped 3; count of bases not matched to a gene: 5. Germline values: CDR1 LGHNA, CDR2 YNFKEQ. As DNA, the CDR3 is TGTGCCAGCAGCCAGGCACAGGGGAACAATCAGCCCCAGCATTTT. Translated: CASSQAQGNNQPQHF.

The V gene is TRBV27, the J gene TRBJ2-1; 12 bases fit TRBD1. CDR1 and CDR2 from the germline V gene are MNHEY and SMNVEV (reference sequence). The CDR3 loop spans 15 amino acids. With V trimmed by 0 bases and J by 9 bases, 3 bases remained unmatched. CDR3 in amino acids: CASSLSGQGASEQFF. In DNA, the CDR3 is TGTGCCAGCAGTTTATCGGGACAGGGGGCGTCTGAGCAGTTCTTC.

This clone was detected once. This chain uses TRBV6-2 or TRBV6-3 with TRBJ2-3, with 8 nucleotides matching TRBD1. Trimming took 6 bases from V and 6 from J; bases not matched to a gene: 17. Per the germline V gene, CDR1 is MNHEY and CDR2 is SVGEGT. CDR3 length equals 17 residues. The CDR3 nucleotides read TGTGCCAGCAGGTACAGGGGGTCGCGGACCAACCTCGATACGCAGTATTTT. This translates into CASRYRGSRTNLDTQYF.